Detailed here is one T cell receptor (beta chain). Assay used: immunoSEQ multiplex PCR; TCRdb lists only in-frame clones, some missing. The sample shows roughly 160,000 clones, almost 90% of them seen only once. This CDR3 is built from 16 residues. Germline V gene data show CDR1 as MGHRA and CDR2 as YSYEKL. Trimming stripped 0 bases from V and 0 bases from J, with 8 bases between. The sample belongs to a study of control samples from healthy donors and cancer patients. The clonotype originates from a woman aged 25 to 39 in good health. Sequenced input: blood. The V gene is TRBV4-1, the J gene TRBJ2-2; perhaps TRBD1 as D (5 bases). CDR3 DNA: TGCGCCAGCAGCCAAGAAGTGGGGCCGAACACCGGGGAGCTGTTTTTT. Protein sequence: CASSQEVGPNTGELFF.